The TCR beta chain described here comes from a study of cytotoxic CD8 clonotypes in ibrutinib-treated CLL. Broader study findings: Clonality was higher at ibrutinib response and returned toward baseline at progression.

As for this clone: Antigen: not known.

Repertoires were generated with immunoSEQ multiplex PCR, while TCRdb's copy carries only in-frame clones and drops some. The sample yields more than 200,000 clones, around three quarters seen once. J gave up 6 bases and V 0 bases, and 6 bases lay outside the gene matches. The germline V gene has CDR1 LGHNA and CDR2 YNFKEQ. This CDR3 has 16 amino acids. Material: PBMCs, obtained after 24 months of ibrutinib treatment. This TCR derives from a human donor with chronic lymphocytic leukemia. This chain uses TRBV4-2 with TRBJ2-5; 11 bases line up with TRBD2. CDR3 loop: CASSQEITSGSQTQYF. The CDR3, as DNA: TGTGCCAGCAGCCAAGAAATAACTAGCGGGAGCCAGACCCAGTACTTC.